Presented here are 24 T cell receptor beta chains from one specimen sequenced in a study of blood T cell repertoires in COVID-19. Using immunoSEQ multiplex PCR, the repertoire was profiled, and TCRdb retains in-frame clones only, with some absent. This repertoire shows some 190,000 clones, approximately 80% found once; its top ten account for approximately 10%. Sample: peripheral blood. Source of these receptors: a woman aged 35 to 49 with COVID-19, enrolled during active disease.

The chain joins TRBV28 to TRBJ2-5; 8 nucleotides line up with TRBD1. The V gene's germline CDR1 is MDHEN and CDR2 SYDVKM. J lost 1 base, V lost 5 bases, and 12 bases had no gene match. CDR3 length: 17 residues. The CDR3 loop is CASSGQGRETSQETQYF. The CDR3 bases are TGTGCCAGCAGTGGACAGGGTAGGGAGACCTCCCAAGAGACCCAGTACTTC.

This clone was observed a handful of times. This chain links TRBV6-5 with TRBJ2-3; TRBD2 matches at 8 bases. CDR1 MNHEY and CDR2 SVGAGI come from the germline V gene. J gave up 3 bases and V 7 bases, and 9 bases lay outside the gene matches. The CDR3 is made up of 15 amino acids. In DNA form, the CDR3 reads TGTGCCAGCAAGTATGGTAGCGGGAATACAGATACGCAGTATTTT. As protein: CASKYGSGNTDTQYF.

This chain connects TRBV18 to TRBJ2-6; 7 bases are shared with TRBD1. Germline CDR1 reads KGHSH; CDR2 reads LQKENI. Unmatched junction bases numbered 6, after V lost 5 bases and J lost 2 bases. The CDR3 has 16 residues. This CDR3 is CASSDRVSAGANVLTF. DNA of the CDR3: TGTGCCAGCTCAGACAGGGTTAGCGCTGGGGCCAACGTCCTGACTTTC.

The V gene is TRBV27, the J gene TRBJ1-3; D not certain. Germline values: CDR1 MNHEY, CDR2 SMNVEV (reference sequence). The CDR3 spans 15 residues. V lost 6 bases and J lost 0, with 12 bases in between. The CDR3 loop is CASRAEFGSGNTIYF. The CDR3 bases are TGTGCCAGCAGGGCAGAATTTGGCTCTGGAAACACCATATATTTT.

CDR3 DNA: TGTGCCAGCAGGAACTATGGGGCCGCTAATGAAAAACTGTTTTTT. It yields the protein CASRNYGAANEKLFF. This chain uses TRBV6-5 with TRBJ1-4, with TRBD1 as a possible D gene (5 bases). The CDR3 is 15 amino acids. Germline V gene sequence: CDR1 MNHEY, CDR2 SVGAGI. The ends were cut back, 6 bases at V and 3 bases at J, with 14 bases in the middle.

The CDR3 coding sequence is TGTGCCAGCAGCACCGGGACTAGCAGCACAGATACGCAGTATTTT. Its protein is CASSTGTSSTDTQYF. The chain is built from TRBV11-2 and TRBJ2-3; TRBD2 aligns across 9 bases. CDR3 length: 15 amino acids. Germline-derived CDR1 and CDR2 are SGHAT and FQNNGV. V trimming: 5 bases; J trimming: 0 bases; junction bases outside the gene matches: 3. The complete variable domain, with remaining parts taken from reference TRBV11-2 and TRBJ2-3, reads EAGVAQSPRYKIIEKRQSVAFWCNPISGHATLYWYQQILGQGPKLLIQFQNNGVVDDSQLPKDRFSAERLKGVDSTLKIQPAKLEDSAVYLCASSTGTSSTDTQYFGPGTRLTVL.

V and J are TRBV10-2 and TRBJ1-2, with 9 bases lining up with TRBD1. The germline V gene encodes CDR1 WSHSY and CDR2 SAAADI. The CDR3 is made up of 14 amino acids. Trimming cost V 4 bases and J 4 bases; bases outside gene matches: 4. CDR3 loop: CASSVDRGAYGYTF. DNA for the CDR3: TGCGCCAGCAGTGTAGACAGGGGGGCCTATGGCTACACCTTC.

This chain connects TRBV10-2 to TRBJ1-3, with a weak D call TRBD1 (6 bases). Deletions cut 4 bases from V and 0 bases from J, with 13 bases between. This CDR3 region has 16 residues. CDR1 and CDR2 from the germline V gene are WSHSY and SAAADI. CDR3 sequence: CASSGGGPFSGNTIYF. The CDR3 DNA sequence: TGCGCCAGCAGTGGGGGGGGCCCTTTCTCTGGAAACACCATATATTTT.

The genes are TRBV6-5 and TRBJ2-7; TRBD1 might be the D (6 bases). The germline V and J ends were trimmed by 6 bases and 2 bases, with 11 bases remaining between them. From germline, CDR1 is MNHEY and CDR2 SVGAGI. The CDR3 spans 13 residues. Here the CDR3 DNA reads TGTGCCAGCAGGAGACAGGAGGCCTACGAGCAGTACTTC. Its translation: CASRRQEAYEQYF.

The sample holds one count of this clone. The chain has TRBV7-6 and TRBJ1-5; 11 bases map to TRBD1. Germline V gives CDR1 SGHVS, CDR2 FNYEAQ. The CDR3 loop spans 15 amino acids. V lost 5 bases and J lost 3; bases outside the gene matches: 3. In DNA form, the CDR3 reads TGTGCCAGCAGCACGGGACAGGGGGTCAATCAGCCCCAGCATTTT. The encoded protein is CASSTGQGVNQPQHF.

This clone was seen more than once but under ten times. The chain uses TRBV6-5 and TRBJ1-2, with D possibly matching TRBD1 (5 bases). The CDR3 is 14 amino acids. Trimming left V 0 bases short and J 7 bases short, with 12 bases between. The germline CDR1 and CDR2 sequences are MNHEY and SVGAGI. CDR3 coding DNA: TGTGCCAGCAGTTACTCCGGGGCCGGGAGTGGCTACACCTTC. This codes for CASSYSGAGSGYTF.

V usage is TRBV6-5 and J usage is TRBJ2-7; no clear D gene. The CDR3 has 15 amino acids. The germline gives CDR1 MNHEY, CDR2 SVGAGI. V shed 4 bases and J shed 3 bases, with 16 bases lying between them. This CDR3 is CASSSPALLVYEQYV. DNA of the CDR3: TGTGCCAGCAGTTCCCCCGCCTTACTTGTCTACGAGCAGTACGTC.

The table lists this clone with a count of one. The chain carries TRBV28 and TRBJ2-7; 10 bases map to TRBD2. Germline lookup yields CDR1 MDHEN and CDR2 SYDVKM. The trim removed 5 bases at V and 4 bases at J, leaving 8 bases unmatched. The CDR3 spans 15 residues. The CDR3 sequence: CASSTPGLANYEQYF. In DNA form, the CDR3 reads TGTGCCAGCAGTACACCGGGACTAGCGAATTACGAGCAGTACTTC.

V and J are TRBV11-2 and TRBJ2-1; the D is unclear. Germline lookup yields CDR1 SGHAT and CDR2 FQNNGV. The CDR3 spans 12 residues. Trimming took 5 bases from V and 7 from J, leaving 9 bases between them. CDR3 amino acids: CASSPSENEQFF. CDR3 DNA: TGTGCCAGCAGCCCGTCCGAGAATGAGCAGTTCTTC.

This clone was counted ten times or more. The chain has TRBV5-4 and TRBJ2-3, with 9 bases that match TRBD1. This CDR3 comprises 15 residues. Germline CDR1 SGHNT, CDR2 YYREEE (reference sequence). J was trimmed by 4 bases and V by 4 bases; bases with no gene match: 7. CDR3 sequence: CASSPGQGNSDTQYF. The CDR3 nucleotides are TGTGCCAGCAGCCCGGGACAGGGAAACTCAGATACGCAGTATTTT.

The chain couples TRBV19 to TRBJ1-4; D uncertain. Per the germline V gene, CDR1 is LNHDA and CDR2 is SQIVND (reference sequence). This CDR3 region has 15 residues. The V and J ends lost 6 bases and 5 bases respectively, with 16 bases between them. The CDR3 nucleotides read TGTGCCAGTAGGATGGGCGGGATTTCCAATGAAAAACTGTTTTTT. Encoded protein: CASRMGGISNEKLFF.

The chain joins TRBV18 to TRBJ2-4, with D possibly being TRBD1 (6 bases). Per germline, CDR1 KGHSH and CDR2 LQKENI. This CDR3 comprises 16 residues. Trimming shortened V by 3 bases and J by 0 bases, and 12 bases separated the two germline ends. The CDR3 protein is CASSPPGQLAKNIQYF. Written as DNA, the CDR3 is TGTGCCAGCTCACCCCCCGGACAGCTAGCCAAAAACATTCAGTACTTC.

This rearrangement joins TRBV5-4 to TRBJ2-5, with 10 positions matching TRBD2. V lost 4 bases, J lost 1 base, and 7 bases stayed unmatched. Germline-derived CDR1 and CDR2 are SGHNT and YYREEE (reference sequence). The CDR3 spans 16 residues. CDR3 nucleotides: TGTGCCAGCAGCCACAGCGGGAGGGAGGGCCAAGAGACCCAGTACTTC. Protein product: CASSHSGREGQETQYF. Full variable domain (missing parts from reference TRBV5-4 and TRBJ2-5): ETGVTQSPTHLIKTRGQQVTLRCSSQSGHNTVSWYQQALGQGPQFIFQYYREEENGRGNFPPRFSGLQFPNYSSELNVNALELDDSALYLCASSHSGREGQETQYFGPGTRLLVL.

The chain joins TRBV19 to TRBJ1-2; D remains unclear. V lost 0 bases and J 4 bases, leaving 21 bases between the germline ends. CDR1 and CDR2 from the germline V gene are LNHDA and SQIVND (reference sequence). This CDR3 contains 18 residues. The CDR3 is CASSIDPRMVVRSYGYTF. The CDR3 nucleotides are TGTGCCAGTAGTATAGATCCCCGCATGGTTGTCCGGAGCTATGGCTACACCTTC.

The CDR3 here is CATSDSRLNTGELFF. The CDR3 nucleotides read TGTGCCACCAGTGATAGCAGGTTGAACACCGGGGAGCTGTTTTTT. The V and J genes are TRBV24-1 and TRBJ2-2, with D hard to call. The CDR3 contains 15 residues. The V gene lost 3 bases and the J gene lost 1 base, with 8 bases spanning the gap. The germline CDR1 and CDR2 sequences are KGHDR and SFDVKD.

V gene TRBV7-9 combines with J gene TRBJ1-1; D is perhaps TRBD1 (5 bases). Trimming took off 0 bases at V and 5 bases at J, with 13 bases between the two ends. The CDR3 runs 15 residues. Germline V gene data show CDR1 as SEHNR and CDR2 as FQNEAQ (reference sequence). CDR3 DNA sequence: TGTGCCAGCAGCTTAGCGTCAGGGAGGTGGACTGAAGCTTTCTTT. It is translated as CASSLASGRWTEAFF.

This clone turned up a few times. The CDR3 DNA sequence: TGCGCCAGCCGGACTAGCGGGGCCTCTGGGGATGAGCAGTTCTTC. Its translation: CASRTSGASGDEQFF. This chain joins TRBV10-2 and TRBJ2-1, with 12 bases fitting TRBD2. This CDR3 has 15 amino acids. V lost 8 bases and J lost 8; bases outside the gene matches: 10. The germline CDR1 and CDR2 sequences are WSHSY and SAAADI.

This rearrangement joins TRBV30 to TRBJ2-4, with TRBD1 as a possible D gene (6 bases). Germline V gene data show CDR1 as GTSNPN and CDR2 as SVGIG (reference sequence). V shed 3 bases and J shed 7 bases, with 13 bases lying between them. The CDR3 consists of 13 residues. The CDR3 loop is CAWSGDQGNIQYF. The CDR3 DNA sequence: TGTGCCTGGAGCGGAGACCAGGGGAACATTCAGTACTTC.

The V and J genes are TRBV27 and TRBJ2-3, with 9 bases aligning to TRBD2. This CDR3 is built from 16 residues. In germline, CDR1 is MNHEY, CDR2 SMNVEV (reference sequence). Germline trimming cut 7 bases from V and 2 bases from J; bases unmatched to any gene: 10. The CDR3 nucleotides read TGTGCCAGCACCAAATGGCTAGCGGGACACACAGATACGCAGTATTTT. It codes for CASTKWLAGHTDTQYF.